Reported below is one T cell receptor beta chain. Authors' analysis steps: The authors estimated nucleated cell counts from reference gene primer amplification. TCRdb's table, derived via immunoSEQ multiplex PCR, lists solely in-frame clones and lacks some. The V and J calls and the clone size are those of that table, but D and trimming were determined from the DNA. The sample consists of 200,000 to 250,000 clones, about 90% of them appearing once. The data were taken from a study of blood T cell repertoires in COVID-19. Study-level background: The United States, Italy and Spain were the sources of the acute and convalescent COVID-19 samples. T cells, B-cell-depleted T cells, or PBMCs provided the cDNA or gDNA that served as material.

With 2 bases removed from V and 6 bases from J, the gap between germline ends came to 16 bases. The germline V gene has CDR1 SGHKS and CDR2 YYEKEE (reference sequence). This CDR3 region has 15 residues. The sequence came from a man aged 18 to 35 with active or convalescent COVID-19. The rearrangement joins TRBV5-5 to TRBJ2-3; D is possibly TRBD1 (6 bases). Input material: peripheral blood. The CDR3 is CASSLAGTTGDTQYF. The CDR3 DNA reads as TGTGCCAGCAGCTTAGCCGGGACAACAGGGGATACGCAGTATTTT.